This entry is about one T cell receptor (beta chain). Its antigen target is currently unknown. Per-base qualities were not stored, and no clone one base away is much larger. V loses 3 bases, J loses 5 bases, and the germline ends lie 3 bases apart. From its cysteine to its phenylalanine, the CDR3 spans 11 amino acids. Left in the record is the CDR3 DNA by itself, 33 bases read in frame from the first base. CDR1 and CDR2, looked up from the germline V gene, are SGDLS and YYNGEE. The data derive from a study of blood T cell repertoires in COVID-19 (dated by TCRdb to 2018 to 2021). About the investigation overall: Samples from collaborators originated in the United States, Italy and Spain and spanned both the acute and convalescent phases of COVID-19. The prospective study material was composed of cDNA or gDNA derived from T cells, B-cell-depleted T cells, or PBMCs. The dataset comprised deeply sampled blood TCRbeta repertoires from subjects exposed to, actively infected with, or recovered from COVID-19. The repertoires were released in a freely available public database intended as a resource for research on the immune response to SARS-CoV-2. The samples were drawn from two sources: the first 160 participants of the ongoing ImmuneRACE study, and 1,200 or so subjects contributed by 6 global collaborators. Sample metadata almost always included a de-identified subject ID, COVID-19 status, age in years and sex. Where HLA class I and class II types were available, the types were taken from metadata supplied by the sample provider, not from assay-based typing.

Whole blood was collected in K2EDTA tubes by collaborating institutions according to the institutions' own protocols. Collaborator samples were shipped for TCRbeta analysis as frozen whole blood, isolated PBMCs, or DNA extracted from either sample type. The immunoSEQ Assay, a bias-controlled multiplex PCR, was used to amplify TCRbeta CDR3 regions from genomic DNA. The study's own analysis went as follows. Within the assay, amplification of reference gene primers was used to estimate how many nucleated cells each sample contained. To quantify the absolute abundance of each unique TCRbeta CDR3 rearrangement, sequence reads were collapsed and filtered. For each sample, productive Simpson clonality was calculated as the square root of Simpson's diversity index across productive rearrangements. TCRdb holds this immuneACCESS table with in-frame rearrangements only. Some clones are missing; in checked studies, unresolved V genes explain under half, and the rest has no known cause. The V and J calls and clone size are taken from that table; D and trimming were inferred from the DNA. This sample has some 250,000 clones in its table, and roughly 82% of those were observed once. 9% to 15% of the sample lies in the top ten.

Broader findings and caveats from the paper: The quantity of clinical and demographic metadata differed by source and by participant and was supplied without curation.

Recombination joined TRBV9 with TRBJ2-1; the D segment cannot be called with confidence. The sequence was collected from a man of 80 years or more with acute or convalescent COVID-19. The material sequenced was peripheral blood. The DNA sequence is TGTGCCAGCAGCGCTAACAATGAGCAGTTCTTC. Its coded protein is CASSANNEQFF.